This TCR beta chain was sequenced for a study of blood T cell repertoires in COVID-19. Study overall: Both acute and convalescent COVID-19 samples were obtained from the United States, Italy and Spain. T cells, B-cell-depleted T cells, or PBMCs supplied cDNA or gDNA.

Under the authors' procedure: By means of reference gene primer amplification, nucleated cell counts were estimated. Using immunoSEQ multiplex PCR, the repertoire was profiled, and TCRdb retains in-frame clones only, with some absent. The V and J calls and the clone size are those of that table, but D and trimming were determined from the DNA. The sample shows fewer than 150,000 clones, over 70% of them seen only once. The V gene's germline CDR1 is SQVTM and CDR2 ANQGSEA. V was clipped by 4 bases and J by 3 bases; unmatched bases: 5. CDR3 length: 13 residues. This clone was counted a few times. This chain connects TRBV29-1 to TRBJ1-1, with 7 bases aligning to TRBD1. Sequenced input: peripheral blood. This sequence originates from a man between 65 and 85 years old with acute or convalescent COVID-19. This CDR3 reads CSVARDRDTEAFF. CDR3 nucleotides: TGCAGCGTTGCCCGGGACAGAGACACTGAAGCTTTCTTT.